This T cell receptor (beta chain) derives from a study of metastatic and nonmetastatic thyroid tumors. Study overall: Malignant thyroid and benign thyroid patients provided blood and tumor or nodule tissue whose repertoires were compared.

The germline CDR1 and CDR2 sequences are SGHDN and FVKESK. This CDR3 contains 14 residues. V shed 1 base and J shed 6 bases, with 12 bases lying between them. No patient had received any treatment before thyroid surgery. General study results and limits: In blood and tumor, TCR beta diversity was reportedly significantly higher in malignant thyroid tumors than in benign nodules.

Original data processing: Clinicopathological groups differed in CDR3, with these differences serving to build a distant-metastasis classifier for papillary thyroid cancer. TCRdb re-clonotyped the PCR reads through MiXCR. TCRdb, not the original authors, processed these V and J calls. Here the sample spans 39,000 or so clones, about 45% being singletons. Of note for this clone: Its antigen is undetermined.

The source of this sequence is a male donor with papillary thyroid cancer or a benign thyroid nodule (not recorded which). Some clones in this sample may be carry-over from other donors' samples. Sequences were obtained from tumor tissue. This rearrangement joins TRBV14 to TRBJ1-1; D gene uncertain. The chain's CDR3 is CASSQVGSTPEAFF. CDR3 nucleotides: TGTGCCAGCAGCCAAGTGGGGAGTACCCCTGAAGCTTTCTTT. Full variable domain (missing parts from reference TRBV14 and TRBJ1-1): EAGVTQFPSHSVIEKGQTVTLRCDPISGHDNLYWYRRVMGKEIKFLLHFVKESKQDESGMPNNRFLAERTGGTYSTLKVQPAELEDSGVYFCASSQVGSTPEAFFGQGTRLTVV.